This T cell receptor (beta chain) was sequenced in a study of CXCR3-negative and CXCR3-positive naive CD8 T cells. Study information: Per library, roughly 1.5 +/- 0.3 million reads; roughly 150 million TRB reads overall. Study outcomes and limitations: The study inferred TCR strength from TRB CDR3 properties and found comparable surface CD5 between naive subsets. TRB CDR3s of CXCR3-positive naive cells were more hydrophobic than those of CXCR3-negative naive cells. Diversity proved comparably high across both naive subsets and much lower in memory CD8+ cells.

Those CD8+ T cells considered naive were CD45RO-CCR7+CD27+CD95-. Carrying UMI labels, the TRB cDNA libraries were prepared through 5' RACE. No DNA is given; TCRdb re-called the 5' RACE reads and lists each CDR3 protein once. This sample's clone table lists roughly 7,300 distinct CDR3 sequences. In terms of frequency, this clonotype is medium-sized. Its specificity is not known. CDR1 is MNHEY and CDR2 is SVGAGI in the germline V gene. CDR3 size: 14 residues. The clonotype originates from a human donor in good health. Some clones in this sample may be carry-over from other donors' samples. Sequencing was done on a sample of naive CXCR3+ CD8+ T cells from blood. As for subset: CD45RO-CCR7+CD27+CD95- naive CD8+ T cells expressing CXCR3 (TNR3+). This sequence joins TRBV6-5 and TRBJ2-4. The CDR3 here is CASSPLVAKNIQYF.